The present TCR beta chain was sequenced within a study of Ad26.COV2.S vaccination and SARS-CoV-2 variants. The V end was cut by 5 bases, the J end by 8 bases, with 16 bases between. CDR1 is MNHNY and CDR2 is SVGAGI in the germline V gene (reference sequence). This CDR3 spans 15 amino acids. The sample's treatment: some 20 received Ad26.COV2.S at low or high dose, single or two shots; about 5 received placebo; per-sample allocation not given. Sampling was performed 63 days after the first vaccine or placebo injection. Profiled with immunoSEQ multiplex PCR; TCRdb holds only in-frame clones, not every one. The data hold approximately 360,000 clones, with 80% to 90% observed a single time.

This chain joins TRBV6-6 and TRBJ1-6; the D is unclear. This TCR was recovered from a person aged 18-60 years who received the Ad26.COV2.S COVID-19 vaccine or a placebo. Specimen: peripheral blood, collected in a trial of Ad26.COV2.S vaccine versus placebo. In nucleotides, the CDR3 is TGTGCCAGCAGTCCGGTCACATTTGGGGATTCACCCCTCCACTTT. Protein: CASSPVTFGDSPLHF.